A selection of T cell receptor beta chains follows, all from one sample in a study of OX40 agonist ivuxolimab in advanced cancers. Profiled with immunoSEQ multiplex PCR; TCRdb holds only in-frame clones, not every one. The repertoire includes around 60,000 clones, approximately 90% of them detected once, and around 16% sits in the top ten. The starting material was CD4+ or CD8+ T cells sorted from blood, obtained in a trial of the OX40 agonist ivuxolimab. Source of these receptors: an adult with an advanced solid tumor such as melanoma, head and neck, liver or kidney cancer. Each CDR3 is given with its conserved first and last residue. Fields, in order: D gene, V gene, J gene, CDR3 length, clone size, CDR3 DNA, CDR3 protein. The D gene is left open where the match is weak. The size entry is marked missing in some rows and otherwise reads once, few, many or a size class.

d_call: TRBD1; v_call: TRBV6-6; j_call: TRBJ1-4; cdr3_length: 16; clone_size: .; cdr3_nt: TGTGCCAGCAGTTACTTCAGGGGGCGCCAGGAGAAAAAACTGTTTTTT; cdr3_aa: CASSYFRGRQEKKLFF
d_call: TRBD2; v_call: TRBV15; j_call: TRBJ2-5; cdr3_length: 19; clone_size: once; cdr3_nt: TGTGCCACCAGCGGCCAGGATGGGGGACTAGCGGGAGTTGGTGAGACCCAGTACTTC; cdr3_aa: CATSGQDGGLAGVGETQYF
d_call: .; v_call: TRBV15; j_call: TRBJ1-5; cdr3_length: 16; clone_size: .; cdr3_nt: TGTGCCACCAGCAGAGATACAAGATATAGCAATCAGCCCCAGCATTTT; cdr3_aa: CATSRDTRYSNQPQHF
d_call: TRBD1; v_call: TRBV4-2; j_call: TRBJ2-1; cdr3_length: 19; clone_size: .; cdr3_nt: TGTGCCAGCAGCCAGGACAGGGGGCGCGGCAAACCCTCCTACAATGAGCAGTTCTTC; cdr3_aa: CASSQDRGRGKPSYNEQFF
d_call: TRBD1; v_call: TRBV7-7; j_call: TRBJ2-5; cdr3_length: 13; clone_size: .; cdr3_nt: TGTGCTAGCAGCGCGGGACAGGGGAGGTCCCAGTACTTC; cdr3_aa: CASSAGQGRSQYF
d_call: TRBD2; v_call: TRBV5-6; j_call: TRBJ2-1; cdr3_length: 15; clone_size: .; cdr3_nt: TGTGCCAGCAGCTTACTAGCGGGCTCGTACAATGAGCAGTTCTTC; cdr3_aa: CASSLLAGSYNEQFF
d_call: .; v_call: TRBV6-6; j_call: TRBJ2-7; cdr3_length: 12; clone_size: .; cdr3_nt: TGTGCCAGCAGCCAGACTGTCTACGAGCAGTACTTC; cdr3_aa: CASSQTVYEQYF
d_call: .; v_call: TRBV5-4; j_call: TRBJ2-6; cdr3_length: 15; clone_size: .; cdr3_nt: TGTGCCAGCAGCTCCGACAACTCTGGGGCCAACGTCCTGACTTTC; cdr3_aa: CASSSDNSGANVLTF
d_call: TRBD2; v_call: TRBV28; j_call: TRBJ2-7; cdr3_length: 16; clone_size: .; cdr3_nt: TGTGCCAGCAGTATGGCGGGAGGACCAAGGAGCTACGAGCAGTACTTC; cdr3_aa: CASSMAGGPRSYEQYF
d_call: TRBD2; v_call: TRBV4-2; j_call: TRBJ2-2; cdr3_length: 17; clone_size: .; cdr3_nt: TGTGCCAGCAGCCAAGCACTAGCGGGAGCGAAGACCGGGGAGCTGTTTTTT; cdr3_aa: CASSQALAGAKTGELFF
d_call: .; v_call: TRBV30; j_call: TRBJ2-2; cdr3_length: 12; clone_size: .; cdr3_nt: TGTGCCTGGACGGGTCACACCGGGGAGCTGTTTTTT; cdr3_aa: CAWTGHTGELFF
d_call: .; v_call: TRBV5-6; j_call: TRBJ1-4; cdr3_length: 13; clone_size: .; cdr3_nt: TGTGCCAGCAGCTTGTTAACTAATGAAAAACTGTTTTTT; cdr3_aa: CASSLLTNEKLFF
d_call: .; v_call: TRBV19; j_call: TRBJ2-5; cdr3_length: 13; clone_size: .; cdr3_nt: TGTGCCAGTAGTAACAGGTTACAAGAGACCCAGTACTTC; cdr3_aa: CASSNRLQETQYF
d_call: TRBD2; v_call: TRBV7-2; j_call: TRBJ2-1; cdr3_length: 16; clone_size: .; cdr3_nt: TGTGCCAGCAGCGAGGGAGGGTTAGGCTCCTACAATGAGCAGTTCTTC; cdr3_aa: CASSEGGLGSYNEQFF
d_call: .; v_call: TRBV23-1; j_call: TRBJ2-7; cdr3_length: 11; clone_size: .; cdr3_nt: TGCGCCAGCAGTCCCGGGCCCGCGCAGTACTTC; cdr3_aa: CASSPGPAQYF
d_call: .; v_call: TRBV6-5; j_call: TRBJ1-4; cdr3_length: 13; clone_size: .; cdr3_nt: TGTGCCAGCAGTGCCCAATTCGATGAAAAACTGTTTTTT; cdr3_aa: CASSAQFDEKLFF
d_call: .; v_call: TRBV19; j_call: TRBJ1-3; cdr3_length: 15; clone_size: .; cdr3_nt: TGTGCCAGCCGGGAGCAACAGCGTCCCGGAAACACCATATATTTT; cdr3_aa: CASREQQRPGNTIYF
d_call: .; v_call: TRBV6-6; j_call: TRBJ2-3; cdr3_length: 13; clone_size: .; cdr3_nt: TGTGCCAGTCGGGACCCGAGCACAGATACGCAGTATTTT; cdr3_aa: CASRDPSTDTQYF
d_call: .; v_call: TRBV28; j_call: TRBJ2-1; cdr3_length: 15; clone_size: .; cdr3_nt: TGTGCCAGCAGTTCCCTTAAGGGAACCGGGACTCCGCAGTTCTTC; cdr3_aa: CASSSLKGTGTPQFF
d_call: TRBD1; v_call: TRBV28; j_call: TRBJ2-5; cdr3_length: 16; clone_size: few; cdr3_nt: TGTGCCAGCAGTATCAGACAGGGAACCAAACAAGAGACCCAGTACTTC; cdr3_aa: CASSIRQGTKQETQYF
d_call: TRBD2; v_call: TRBV18; j_call: TRBJ2-7; cdr3_length: 16; clone_size: few; cdr3_nt: TGTGCCAGCTCACCAGCGGCTAGCGGGAGCTCCTACGAGCAGTACTTC; cdr3_aa: CASSPAASGSSYEQYF